Given below is one T cell receptor (beta chain) in context. Its antigen is undetermined. This sample is part of a study of post-analysis software for immune sequencing data. Across the study: Relapsing-remitting, secondary progressive and progressive-relapsing multiple sclerosis courses were included. The study's findings and limits: Among multiple sclerosis patients, normalized Chao1 diversity was significantly below that of controls. Four or five TRBV segments (TRBV5-6, TRBV5-1 and TRBV20-1 among them) occurred more frequently in patients than in controls.

TCR beta cDNA libraries included unique molecular identifiers. TCRdb processed the PCR reads anew with MiXCR; each CDR3 protein has one entry. The sample has approximately 730,000 distinct CDR3 sequences; about 27% are singletons. V shed 0 bases and J shed 6 bases, with 10 bases lying between them. The V gene's germline CDR1 is SGHRS and CDR2 YFSETQ. The length of the CDR3 is 14 residues. This chain joins TRBV5-1 and TRBJ2-1; tentatively, D is TRBD1 (6 bases). The sequencing sample was made of blood. This TCR derives from a girl aged 5 to 17 with multiple sclerosis. The CDR3 sequence: CASSLGMGANEQFF. DNA for the CDR3: TGCGCCAGCAGCTTGGGGATGGGGGCCAATGAGCAGTTCTTC. The whole variable domain, filled in from reference TRBV5-1 and TRBJ2-1, reads KAGVTQTPRYLIKTRGQQVTLSCSPISGHRSVSWYQQTPGQGLQFLFEYFSETQRNKGNFPGRFSGRQFSNSRSEMNVSTLELGDSALYLCASSLGMGANEQFFGPGTRLTVL.